This entry lists 4 T cell receptor beta chains sequenced from one sample in a study of blood T cell repertoires in COVID-19. Sequencing was performed with immunoSEQ multiplex PCR; in TCRdb, only in-frame clones are kept and a portion is missing. The top ten hold 4.3% of the sample, which has under 500,000 clones, about 89% seen once. The sample consisted of peripheral blood. All receptors come from a woman aged 30 to 39 with acute or convalescent COVID-19.

The chain carries TRBV6-5 and TRBJ2-3, with 8 positions matching TRBD1. CDR3 length: 14 amino acids. After removal of 7 bases from V and 9 bases from J, the junction contained 12 bases not matched to a gene. Germline CDR1 and CDR2: MNHEY and SVGAGI. CDR3 sequence reads: CASNGDRQGWTQYF. The CDR3 nucleotides are TGTGCCAGCAACGGGGACAGGCAGGGGTGGACGCAGTATTTT.

V is TRBV28 and J is TRBJ2-6; the match to TRBD2 covers 9 bases. Trimming removed 4 bases from V and 0 bases from J; junction bases left unmatched: 10. The CDR3 has 19 residues. CDR1 is MDHEN, CDR2 SYDVKM, per germline. In DNA, the CDR3 is TGTGCCAGCAGTTCGGTACCGACTAGCGGAAGCTCTGGGGCCAACGTCCTGACTTTC. Its translation: CASSSVPTSGSSGANVLTF. The entire variable domain, with the rest obtained from reference TRBV28 and TRBJ2-6, is as follows: DVKVTQSSRYLVKRTGEKVFLECVQDMDHENMFWYRQDPGLGLRLIYFSYDVKMKEKGDIPEGYSVSREKKERFSLILESASTNQTSMYLCASSSVPTSGSSGANVLTFGAGSRLTVL.

In the case of this clone: It differs at one base from a far larger clone, so likely a read error. This sequence joins TRBV11-2 and TRBJ2-2; the D gene is possibly TRBD1 (6 bases). The CDR3 consists of 14 residues. CDR1 and CDR2 (germline): SGHAT, FQNNGV. Trimming shortened V by 2 bases and J by 4 bases, and 8 bases separated the two germline ends. CDR3 DNA sequence: TGTGCCAGCAGCTTAATCAGGGGCACCGGGGAGCTGTTTTTT. This sequence encodes CASSLIRGTGELFF. Filled out from reference TRBV11-2 and TRBJ2-2, the complete variable domain reads EAGVAQSPRYKIIEKRQSVAFWCNPISGHATLYWYQQILGQGPKLLIQFQNNGVVDDSQLPKDRFSAERLKGVDSTLKIQPAKLEDSAVYLCASSLIRGTGELFFGEGSRLTVL.

In its sample, this clone was seen once. V is TRBV11-2 and J is TRBJ2-4; D gene uncertain. CDR3 size: 11 residues. Trimming cost V 4 bases and J 16 bases, with 14 bases left between them. Germline V gives CDR1 SGHAT, CDR2 FQNNGV. Written as DNA, the CDR3 is TGTGCCAGCAGCTCCGGCCCGAGGCATTACTTC. It is translated as CASSSGPRHYF.